Following are 2 T cell receptor beta chains from one sample sequenced in a study of molecular identifiers for immune sequencing clone quantification (dated by TCRdb to the late 2010s). The method was PCR. Sequencer: Illumina HiSeq 4000. TCRdb reprocessed the public reads (quality trimming at Q25 with fastp, clone calling with MiXCR) and kept in-frame beta chains. CDR3 protein sequences are deduplicated, and each keeps its most common genes and DNA. The sample contains about 640,000 distinct CDR3 sequences, 15% to 20% of them found a single time. 0.75% to 0.95% of the sample is taken by the ten largest. The sequencing input was naive CD8+ T cells from blood, with Jurkat cell RNA spiked in. What this sample's cell subset or site label stands for: FACS-sorted CD8+CD4-CCR7+CD45RA+ naive T cells. These receptors originate from a human donor in good health. Some libraries in this study had Jurkat cell RNA spiked in.

This clonotype has a count of ten or more. The chain combines TRBV12-5 with TRBJ1-4; no firm D call. CDR3 length equals 18 residues. V was trimmed by 1 base and J by 7 bases, leaving 22 bases between them. Per the germline V gene, CDR1 is LGHNT and CDR2 is FRNRAP. CDR3 amino acids: CASGLDPGPYAGSEKLFF. The CDR3, as DNA: TGTGCTAGTGGTTTGGACCCAGGACCCTATGCGGGGAGTGAAAAACTGTTTTTT.

In regard to this clonotype: This sequence may be a read error, since a much larger clone differs from it by one base. The V call is TRBV19, the J call TRBJ1-1; the match to TRBD1 covers 7 bases. CDR3 length: 14 amino acids. Germline V gives CDR1 LNHDA, CDR2 SQIVND (reference sequence). The CDR3 loop is CASSPSTGIAEALF. The CDR3 coding sequence is TGTGCCAGTAGTCCTTCGACAGGGATCGCTGAAGCTCTCTTT.